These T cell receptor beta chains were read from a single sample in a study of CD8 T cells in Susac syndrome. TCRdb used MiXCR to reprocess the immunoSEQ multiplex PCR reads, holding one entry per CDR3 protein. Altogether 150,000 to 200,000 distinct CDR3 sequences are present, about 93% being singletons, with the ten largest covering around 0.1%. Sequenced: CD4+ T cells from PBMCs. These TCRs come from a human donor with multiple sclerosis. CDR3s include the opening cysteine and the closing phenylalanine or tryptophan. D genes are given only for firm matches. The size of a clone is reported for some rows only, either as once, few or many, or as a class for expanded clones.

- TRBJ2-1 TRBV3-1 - TGTGCCAGCAGCCACTCCTCGGGGAGCTCCTACAATGAGCAGTTCTTC CASSHSSGSSYNEQFF
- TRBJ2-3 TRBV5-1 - TGCGCCAGCAGCCTCCGGGGCTCGGAGGGAGATACGCAGTATTTT CASSLRGSEGDTQYF
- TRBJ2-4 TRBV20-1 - TGCAGTGCTCCTTTTGGCGAAAACATTCAGTACTTC CSAPFGENIQYF
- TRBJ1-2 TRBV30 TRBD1 TGTGCCTGGATGCCTGCGGACAGGGCTAACTATGGCTACACCTTC CAWMPADRANYGYTF
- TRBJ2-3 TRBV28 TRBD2 TGTGCCAGCAGCGGGACTAGCGGATACACAGATACGCAGTATTTT CASSGTSGYTDTQYF
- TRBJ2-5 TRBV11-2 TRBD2 TGTGCCAGCAGCACCGGGACTAGCGGGATTAGGGAGTACTTC CASSTGTSGIREYF
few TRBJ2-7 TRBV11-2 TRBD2 TGTGCCAGCAGCATCCCGGGACTAGTAAGCGAGCAGTACTTC CASSIPGLVSEQYF
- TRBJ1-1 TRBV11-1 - TGTGCCAGCACAGCTTACGGTAAAGGGACTGAAGCTTTCTTT CASTAYGKGTEAFF
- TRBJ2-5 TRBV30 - TGTGCCTGCGTGGTCGGGTTCCTCCCCGAGACCCAGTACTTC CACVVGFLPETQYF
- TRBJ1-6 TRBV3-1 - TGTGCCAGCCAAGGGTTATATAATTCACCCCTCCACTTT CASQGLYNSPLHF
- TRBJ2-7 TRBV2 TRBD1 TGTGCCAGCAGTGGGACAGGGGGCTACGAGCAGTACTTC CASSGTGGYEQYF
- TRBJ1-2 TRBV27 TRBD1 TGTGCCAGCAGTTTATATAGACAGGGGTGGCATGGCTACACCTTC CASSLYRQGWHGYTF
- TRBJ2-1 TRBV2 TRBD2 TGTGCCAGCAGTCCCGGGGGGTCCCTATACAATGAGCAGTTCTTC CASSPGGSLYNEQFF
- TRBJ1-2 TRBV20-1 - TGCAGTGCTATGGACCAGGGAGATGGCTACACCTTC CSAMDQGDGYTF
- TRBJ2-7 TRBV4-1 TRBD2 TGCGCCAGCAGCCGCCCGGGCGGGGGGGCGAAAAGCCGTTACGAGCAGTACTTC CASSRPGGGAKSRYEQYF
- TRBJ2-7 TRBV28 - TGTGCCAGCAGTCGAGGGAGCTCCTACGAGCAGTACTTC CASSRGSSYEQYF
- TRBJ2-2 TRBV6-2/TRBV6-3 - TGTGCCAGCAGTTACGGGACGGGAGCGGCCGGGGAGCTGTTTTTT CASSYGTGAAGELFF
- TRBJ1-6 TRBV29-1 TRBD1 TGCAGCATCCAATCGGGACAGGGCAATTCACCCCTCCACTTT CSIQSGQGNSPLHF
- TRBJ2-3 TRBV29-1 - TGCAGCGTCGCCCTTCGGGACTTCACAGATACGCAGTATTTT CSVALRDFTDTQYF
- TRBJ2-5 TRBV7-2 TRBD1 TGTGCCAGCGGACAACAGGGACAGGGCTTGGGAGAGACCCAGTACTTC CASGQQGQGLGETQYF
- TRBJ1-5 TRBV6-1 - TGTGCCAGCAGTGCCCAGGACAATAGCAATCAGCCCCAGCATTTT CASSAQDNSNQPQHF
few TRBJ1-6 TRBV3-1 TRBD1 TGTGCCAGCAGCAGACAGGGCAATTCACCCCTCCACTTT CASSRQGNSPLHF
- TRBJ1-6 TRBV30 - TGTGCCTGGAGTTCGGGAGGGTCCTATAATTCACCCCTCCACTTT CAWSSGGSYNSPLHF
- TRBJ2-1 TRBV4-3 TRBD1 TGCGCCAGCAGCCAGAGGACAGGGGGCTACAATGAGCAGTTCTTC CASSQRTGGYNEQFF
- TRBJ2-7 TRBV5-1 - TGCGCCAGCAGCTTCCCCCAAAGCTACGAGCAGTACTTC CASSFPQSYEQYF
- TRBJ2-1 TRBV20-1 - TGCAGTGCTAGGGCCAGCAATGAGCAGTTCTTC CSARASNEQFF
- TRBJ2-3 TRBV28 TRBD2 TGTGCCAGCAGTTTAAATAGCGGGGGCACAGATACGCAGTATTTT CASSLNSGGTDTQYF
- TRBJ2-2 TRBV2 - TGTGCCAGCAGTGAATATGTAACCGGGGAGCTGTTTTTT CASSEYVTGELFF
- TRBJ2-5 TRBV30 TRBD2 TGTGCCTGGAGTCTCAGGACTAGCGGTGGGGAGACCCAGTACTTC CAWSLRTSGGETQYF
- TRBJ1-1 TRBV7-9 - TGTGCCAGCAGCTTGGGGGTGGGGGCTAGTGAAGCTTTCTTT CASSLGVGASEAFF
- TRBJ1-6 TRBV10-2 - TGCGCCAGCAGGGAGGGCGAGGGATATAATTCACCCCTCCACTTT CASREGEGYNSPLHF
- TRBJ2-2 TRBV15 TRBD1 TGTGCCACCAGCAGAGATCTGGGACAGGGGTCAGACACCGGGGAGCTGTTTTTT CATSRDLGQGSDTGELFF
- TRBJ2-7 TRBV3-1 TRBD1 TGTGCCAGCAGCCAAACCTCGGGACAGCTATACGAGCAGTACTTC CASSQTSGQLYEQYF
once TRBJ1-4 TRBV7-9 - TGTGCCAGCAGCTCCGGTGGGGGAGGAAGGAGCGTTGAAAAACTGTTTTTT CASSSGGGGRSVEKLFF
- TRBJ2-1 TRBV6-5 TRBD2 TGTGCCAGTCGGACTAGCGCAAACAATGAGCAGTTCTTC CASRTSANNEQFF
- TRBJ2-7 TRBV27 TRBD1 TGTGCCAGCAGTTCCCCGGGACAGGGTGTTTACGAGCAGTACTTC CASSSPGQGVYEQYF
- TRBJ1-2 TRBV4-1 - TGCGCCAGCAGCCGAAGCTCAGCCCGGGATGGCTACACCTTC CASSRSSARDGYTF
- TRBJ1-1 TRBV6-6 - TGTGCCAGCAGACGGGGACCGCTGAACACTGAAGCTTTCTTT CASRRGPLNTEAFF
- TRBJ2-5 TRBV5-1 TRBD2 TGCGCCAGCAGCACCCGACTAGCGGGGGGACAAGAGACCCAGTACTTC CASSTRLAGGQETQYF